This T cell receptor (beta chain) was documented in a study of cytotoxic CD8 clonotypes in ibrutinib-treated CLL. Study as a whole: Complete response was seen in 2 patients and partial in some 24; around twelve progressed and roughly 15 stayed remitted after a median about 68 months. Treatment had run for a median approximately eleven months, range 6 to 36, when response samples were taken. Sample averages reached 260,000 or so productive templates and 94,082 productive rearrangements.

TCRdb's copy holds only in-frame clones and misses some; the assay was immunoSEQ multiplex PCR. The table has approximately 50,000 clones, nearly 55% seen once. Sequences were derived from PBMCs, sampled at disease progression, from a patient treated with ibrutinib. The clonotype originates from a human donor with chronic lymphocytic leukemia.

DNA for the CDR3: TGTGCCAGCAGTTACGACATGACCTACGAGCAGTACTTC. Translating gives CASSYDMTYEQYF. The chain combines TRBV6-5 with TRBJ2-7; unclear D gene. CDR1 is MNHEY and CDR2 is SVGAGI in the germline V gene. V dropped 2 bases and J dropped 2 bases, with 7 bases sitting between them. The CDR3 is 13 amino acids.